This TCR beta chain derives from a study of cytomegalovirus exposure and HLA in healthy donors. Sequencing used immunoSEQ multiplex PCR; TCRdb keeps in-frame clones, though not all of them. The sample records roughly 300,000 clones, 87% being singletons. The CDR3 length is 12 residues. Germline V gene sequence: CDR1 SQVTM, CDR2 ANQGSEA. The V gene lost 1 base and the J gene lost 2 bases, with 6 bases spanning the gap. This TCR was sampled from a woman aged 25 to 45 in good health and CMV-seropositive. The material sequenced was PBMCs. The genes are TRBV29-1 and TRBJ2-7, with D unclear. The DNA for the CDR3 is TGCAGCGTTGAAGTGGTGCCCTACGAGCAGTACTTC. This codes for CSVEVVPYEQYF.